The 3 T cell receptor beta chains below were found in one sample sequenced in a study of memory CD4+ T cells and cytomegalovirus serostatus. The sort gate was single viable CD3+CD4+CD8-CD45RO+ cells for memory CD4+ T cells. Sequencing used immunoSEQ multiplex PCR; TCRdb keeps in-frame clones, though not all of them. This table has some 48,000 clones, 78% appearing once. The sequenced sample consisted of memory CD4+ T cells from blood. These TCRs come from an adult in good health and CMV-seronegative.

This chain joins TRBV19 and TRBJ1-2; D gene uncertain. CDR1 and CDR2 from the germline V gene are LNHDA and SQIVND (reference sequence). V was trimmed by 7 bases and J by 0 bases, leaving 12 bases between them. This CDR3 spans 14 amino acids. The CDR3 region is CASTVQLANYGYTF. In nucleotides, the CDR3 is TGTGCCAGTACCGTACAGCTAGCTAACTATGGCTACACCTTC. Complete variable domain (other parts from reference TRBV19 and TRBJ1-2): DGGITQSPKYLFRKEGQNVTLSCEQNLNHDAMYWYRQDPGQGLRLIYYSQIVNDFQKGDIAEGYSVSREKKESFPLTVTSAQKNPTAFYLCASTVQLANYGYTFGSGTRLTVV.

The CDR3: CASSQDQRVEGNNQPQHF. The CDR3 DNA sequence: TGCGCCAGCAGCCAAGACCAGAGAGTGGAGGGGAATAATCAGCCCCAGCATTTT. The chain has TRBV4-1 and TRBJ1-5; possibly TRBD1 for D (5 bases). Germline assignment: CDR1 MGHRA and CDR2 YSYEKL. Trimming stripped 0 bases from V and 4 bases from J, with 19 bases between. The CDR3 spans 18 residues.

This clone came up once. The CDR3 sequence is CASSQGGTVVNGYTF. In DNA form, the CDR3 reads TGTGCCAGCAGCCAGGGGGGGACGGTAGTTAATGGCTACACCTTC. The V call is TRBV4-2, the J call TRBJ1-2, with D maybe TRBD1 (5 bases). The CDR3 contains 15 residues. V was trimmed by 3 bases and J by 6 bases, leaving 17 bases between them. Germline CDR1 LGHNA, CDR2 YNFKEQ.